This is a list of T cell receptor beta chains from one sample in a study of OX40 agonist ivuxolimab in advanced cancers. Measured with immunoSEQ multiplex PCR; TCRdb has only the in-frame clones, and not every one. The sample lists 30,000 to 40,000 clones, about 80% seen once, with 15% to 20% in the top ten. Sequencing used CD4+ or CD8+ T cells sorted from blood, obtained in a trial of the OX40 agonist ivuxolimab. These receptors originate from an adult with an advanced solid tumor such as melanoma, head and neck, liver or kidney cancer. The CDR3 runs from the conserved cysteine through the conserved F or W. D genes are given only for firm matches. Size values are once, few and many counts, or a class for expanded clones, and some rows have none.

NA TRBJ2-1 NA TRBV28 TGTGCCAGCAGTTCCCTAGATGGATACAATGAGCAGTTCTTC CASSSLDGYNEQFF
NA TRBJ2-3 NA TRBV28 TGTGCCAGCAGTACAATTCAGCTCCGAGGCACAGATACGCAGTATTTT CASSTIQLRGTDTQYF
NA TRBJ2-7 once TRBV11-2 TGTGCCAGCAGCTTAGGGGGGGAGACCTACGAGCAGTACTTC CASSLGGETYEQYF
TRBD1 TRBJ2-4 NA TRBV27 TGTGCCAGCAGTCCTCTCGGGGACAGGGGGGCCAAAAACATTCAGTACTTC CASSPLGDRGAKNIQYF
NA TRBJ2-3 few TRBV5-4 TGTGCCAGCACCTTGGACCCGGGACAACTCCCAGATACGCAGTATTTT CASTLDPGQLPDTQYF
TRBD1 TRBJ2-2 NA TRBV29-1 TGCAGCGTTCGGCAGGGGGCCGGGGAGCTGTTTTTT CSVRQGAGELFF
NA TRBJ2-7 few TRBV19 TGTGCCAGTAGTGCCGCCGGCTACGAGCAGTACTTC CASSAAGYEQYF
TRBD2 TRBJ2-7 NA TRBV5-4 TGTGCCAGCAGCTTCTACGGACTAGGCCCCTACGAGCAGTACTTC CASSFYGLGPYEQYF
TRBD2 TRBJ2-2 few TRBV27 TGTGCCAGCAGTTTACAGGGCTCGTGGCTAGCGGGAGTATACGGGGAGCTGTTTTTT CASSLQGSWLAGVYGELFF
NA TRBJ1-5 few TRBV7-9 TGTGCCAGCAGTCCCGGACAGTTGGGGGATCAGCCCCAGCATTTT CASSPGQLGDQPQHF
NA TRBJ2-7 once TRBV28 TGTGCCAGCAGTTTAAGCGGGACGACAGGGTCGGACGAGCAGTACTTC CASSLSGTTGSDEQYF
NA TRBJ1-1 once TRBV6-6 TGTGCCAGCAGTTATAACGGGTACACTGAAGCTTTCTTT CASSYNGYTEAFF
NA TRBJ2-2 NA TRBV6-6 TGTGCCAGCCGACCAGGGACATACACCGGGGAGCTGTTTTTT CASRPGTYTGELFF
TRBD1 TRBJ2-5 NA TRBV28 TGTGCCAGCAGTCTAAGGACAGGGGGCTTAGAGACCCAGTACTTC CASSLRTGGLETQYF
NA TRBJ2-1 NA TRBV6-5 TGTGCCAGCAGTTACTCCCCCAATGAGCAGTTCTTC CASSYSPNEQFF
NA TRBJ2-5 NA TRBV18 TGTGCCAGCTCACCGGGCGTGGGGTTCCGGGAGACCCAGTACTTC CASSPGVGFRETQYF
NA TRBJ2-5 few TRBV14 TGTGCCAGCAGCCAAGATCTAGCAGGGCCCGCGTACCAAGAGACCCAGTACTTC CASSQDLAGPAYQETQYF
NA TRBJ1-2 NA TRBV6-4 TGTGCCAGCAGTTTGTTTGGCTACACCTTC CASSLFGYTF